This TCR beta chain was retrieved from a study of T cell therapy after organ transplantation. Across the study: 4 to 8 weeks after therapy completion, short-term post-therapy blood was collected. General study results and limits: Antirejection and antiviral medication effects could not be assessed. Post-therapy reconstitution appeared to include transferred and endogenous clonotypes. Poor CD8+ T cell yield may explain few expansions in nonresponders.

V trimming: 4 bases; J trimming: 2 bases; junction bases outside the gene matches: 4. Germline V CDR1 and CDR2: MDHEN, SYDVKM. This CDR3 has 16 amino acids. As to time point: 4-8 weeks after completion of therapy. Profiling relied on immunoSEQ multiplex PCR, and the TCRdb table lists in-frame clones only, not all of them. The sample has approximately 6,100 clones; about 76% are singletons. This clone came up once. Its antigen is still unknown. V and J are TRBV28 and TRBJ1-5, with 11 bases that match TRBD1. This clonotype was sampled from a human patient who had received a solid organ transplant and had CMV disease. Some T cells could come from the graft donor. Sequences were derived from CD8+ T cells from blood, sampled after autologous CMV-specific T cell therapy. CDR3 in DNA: TGTGCCAGCAGTTCAAGGACAGGGGGCCGCAATCAGCCCCAGCATTTT. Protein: CASSSRTGGRNQPQHF.